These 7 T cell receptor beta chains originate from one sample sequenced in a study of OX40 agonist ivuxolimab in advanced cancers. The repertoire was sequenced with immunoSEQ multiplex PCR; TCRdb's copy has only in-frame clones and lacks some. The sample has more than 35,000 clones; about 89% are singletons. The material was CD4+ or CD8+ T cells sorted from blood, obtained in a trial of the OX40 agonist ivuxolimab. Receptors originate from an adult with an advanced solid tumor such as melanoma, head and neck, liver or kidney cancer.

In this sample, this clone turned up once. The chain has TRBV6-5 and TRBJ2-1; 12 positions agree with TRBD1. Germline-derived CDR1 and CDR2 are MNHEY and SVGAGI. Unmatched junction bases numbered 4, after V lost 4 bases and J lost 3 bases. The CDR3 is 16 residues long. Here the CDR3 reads CASSWGDRGLYNEQFF. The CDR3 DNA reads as TGTGCCAGCAGTTGGGGGGACAGGGGGCTCTACAATGAGCAGTTCTTC.

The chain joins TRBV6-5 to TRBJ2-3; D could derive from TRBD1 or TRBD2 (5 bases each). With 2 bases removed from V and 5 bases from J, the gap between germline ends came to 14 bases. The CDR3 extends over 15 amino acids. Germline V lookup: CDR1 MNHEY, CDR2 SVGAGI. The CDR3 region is CASSYGGVSRDTQYF. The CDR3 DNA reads TGTGCCAGCAGTTACGGGGGAGTCAGTCGAGATACGCAGTATTTT.

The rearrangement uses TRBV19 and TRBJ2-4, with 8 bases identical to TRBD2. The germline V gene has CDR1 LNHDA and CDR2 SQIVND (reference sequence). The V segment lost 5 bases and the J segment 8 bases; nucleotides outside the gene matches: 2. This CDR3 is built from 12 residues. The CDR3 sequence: CASSPGGDIQYF. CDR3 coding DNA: TGTGCCAGTAGTCCGGGAGGGGACATTCAGTACTTC.

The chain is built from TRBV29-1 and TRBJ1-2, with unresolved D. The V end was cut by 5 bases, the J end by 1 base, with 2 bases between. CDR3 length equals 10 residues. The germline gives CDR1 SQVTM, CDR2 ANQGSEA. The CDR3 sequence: CSVLNYGYTF. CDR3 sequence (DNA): TGCAGCGTTCTTAACTATGGCTACACCTTC.

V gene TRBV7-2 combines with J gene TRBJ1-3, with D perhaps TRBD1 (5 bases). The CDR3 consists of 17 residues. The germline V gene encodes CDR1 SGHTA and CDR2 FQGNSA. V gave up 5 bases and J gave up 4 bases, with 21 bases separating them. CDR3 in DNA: TGTGCCAGCAGCGTTGAGGGTCTGGGGCTTTCGGGAAACACCATATATTTT. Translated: CASSVEGLGLSGNTIYF.

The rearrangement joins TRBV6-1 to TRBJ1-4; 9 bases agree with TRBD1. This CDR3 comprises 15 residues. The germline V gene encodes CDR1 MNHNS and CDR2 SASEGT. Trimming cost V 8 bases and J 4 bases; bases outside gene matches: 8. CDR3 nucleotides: TGTGCCAGCGTCAGGCCGGGACAGGGTAATGAAAAACTGTTTTTT. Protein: CASVRPGQGNEKLFF.

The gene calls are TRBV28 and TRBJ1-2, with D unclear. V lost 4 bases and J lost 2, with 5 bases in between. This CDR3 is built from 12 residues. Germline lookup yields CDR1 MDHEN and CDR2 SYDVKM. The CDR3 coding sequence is TGTGCCAGCAGTTCACAGAACTATGGCTACACCTTC. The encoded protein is CASSSQNYGYTF.